This T cell receptor (beta chain) was profiled in a study of T cell repertoires in cytomegalovirus infection. Turning to the study itself: Based on public TCR beta signatures, there were indications of CMV infection and of a matching HLA type.

Study outcomes and limitations: Ex vivo, HLA-C-restricted CMV-specific TCR beta clonotypes prevailed over the rest of the response. Using cumulative public TCR beta family frequency, the authors identified those who carried CMV together with the relevant HLA.

TCRdb reprocessed the reads with MiXCR, giving one entry per CDR3 protein. Here the sample spans more than 400,000 distinct CDR3 sequences, approximately 25% being singletons. A few counts support this clonotype. The antigen remains undetermined. The receptor was derived from a human donor in good health (CMV status not recorded). Some clones in this sample may be carry-over from other donors' samples. The material sequenced was PBMCs.

CDR3 amino acids: CASSSRREGAETQYF. In nucleotides, the CDR3 is TGTGCCAGCAGCTCTCGTAGAGAGGGGGCAGAGACCCAGTACTTC. V is TRBV12-3 or TRBV12-4 and J is TRBJ2-5; TRBD1 matches at 7 bases. With 6 bases clipped from V and 4 bases from J, the junction kept 11 bases outside the gene matches. This CDR3 contains 15 residues.